The 17 T cell receptor beta chains below come from one sample, sequenced in a study of cytomegalovirus exposure and HLA in healthy donors. The PCR employed 60 Vbeta primers together with 13 Jbeta primers. Sequenced by immunoSEQ multiplex PCR; TCRdb stores in-frame clones only, minus some. Of 200,000 to 250,000 clones in the sample, approximately 70% were seen once. Input material: PBMCs. All receptors come from a man aged 35 to 55 in good health and CMV-seropositive.

This clone has a handful of counts. The chain couples TRBV28 to TRBJ2-5; 7 bases match TRBD1. This CDR3 region has 15 residues. V was clipped by 3 bases and J by 5 bases; unmatched bases: 9. Germline CDR1 MDHEN, CDR2 SYDVKM. The CDR3 protein is CASSFEGALAETQYF. The CDR3 DNA reads as TGTGCCAGCAGTTTCGAGGGGGCCCTGGCGGAGACCCAGTACTTC.

V and J are TRBV9 and TRBJ2-1; 7 positions agree with TRBD1. Germline V gene data show CDR1 as SGDLS and CDR2 as YYNGEE. Unmatched junction bases numbered 14, after V lost 3 bases and J lost 8 bases. CDR3 length: 16 residues. In DNA, the CDR3 is TGTGCCAGCAGCGACAGGACAGGATGGGGTGAGGATGAGCAGTTCTTC. It encodes CASSDRTGWGEDEQFF. The entire variable domain, with the rest obtained from reference TRBV9 and TRBJ2-1, is as follows: DSGVTQTPKHLITATGQRVTLRCSPRSGDLSVYWYQQSLDQGLQFLIQYYNGEERAKGNILERFSAQQFPDLHSELNLSSLELGDSALYFCASSDRTGWGEDEQFFGPGTRLTVL.

This rearrangement joins TRBV7-8 to TRBJ1-1; 7 bases line up with TRBD1. The V gene's germline CDR1 is SGHVS and CDR2 FQNEAQ. This CDR3 is 13 amino acids long. V was clipped by 1 base and J by 4 bases; unmatched bases: 0. The CDR3 protein is CASSLGQGTEAFF. As DNA, the CDR3 is TGTGCCAGCAGCTTAGGACAGGGCACTGAAGCTTTCTTT.

The gene calls are TRBV1 and TRBJ2-1; TRBD1 is the table's D call and was not checked against the DNA. TRBV1 represents a pseudogene. CDR3 length: 15 residues. The CDR3 reads CTSSQGDRGQWEQFF. The DNA of the CDR3 is TGCACCAGCAGCCAAGGGGACAGGGGGCAGTGGGAGCAGTTCTTC.

The genes are TRBV28 and TRBJ1-5; D gene uncertain. This CDR3 is built from 14 residues. CDR1 and CDR2 from the germline V gene are MDHEN and SYDVKM. The V end lost 7 bases, the J end lost 4 bases, and 14 bases lay between the germline ends. This chain's CDR3 is CASTPPGLNQPQHF. The CDR3 nucleotides are TGTGCCAGCACCCCCCCTGGGCTGAATCAGCCCCAGCATTTT.

The CDR3 here is CASSPGGGQPQHF. The CDR3 DNA reads as TGTGCCAGTAGTCCGGGTGGGGGGCAGCCCCAGCATTTT. V gene TRBV19 combines with J gene TRBJ1-5; maybe TRBD1 (5 bases). This CDR3 has 13 residues. V dropped 5 bases and J dropped 7 bases, with 12 bases sitting between them. Germline V lookup: CDR1 LNHDA, CDR2 SQIVND (reference sequence).

In this sample, this clone turned up a few times. The chain links TRBV9 to TRBJ1-1; D may be TRBD1 (5 bases). V was trimmed by 7 bases and J by 1 base, leaving 8 bases between them. Germline lookup yields CDR1 SGDLS and CDR2 YYNGEE. The CDR3 is 12 amino acids. CDR3 sequence reads: CASGGRNTEAFF. DNA for the CDR3: TGTGCCAGCGGGGGGAGGAACACTGAAGCTTTCTTT.

The chain carries TRBV19 and TRBJ1-5; the match to TRBD1 covers 7 bases. Germline V gene data show CDR1 as LNHDA and CDR2 as SQIVND (reference sequence). The CDR3 runs 14 residues. Trimming at V came to 5 bases and at J to 2 bases, leaving 3 bases not matched to a gene. CDR3 nucleotides: TGTGCCAGTAGTCCCAGGGGGGGCAATCAGCCCCAGCATTTT. Its translation is CASSPRGGNQPQHF.

The V gene is TRBV7-2, the J gene TRBJ1-5; D gene ambiguous. Trimming pared 1 base from V and 6 bases from J, leaving 16 bases between. CDR3 length: 16 residues. Germline V gene lookup returns CDR1 SGHTA and CDR2 FQGNSA. The CDR3 DNA reads TGTGCCAGCAGCTTAGAGTGGCGGGTTTCTGGTCAGCCCCAGCATTTT. As protein: CASSLEWRVSGQPQHF.

The V gene is TRBV5-4, the J gene TRBJ1-1, with 9 positions matching TRBD1. The V and J ends lost 4 bases and 11 bases, in that order; junction bases with no gene match: 9. Looked up from germline, CDR1 is SGHNT and CDR2 is YYREEE (reference sequence). The CDR3 extends over 13 amino acids. CDR3 coding DNA: TGTGCCAGCAGCCCTGGGACAGGGCGGGAGGCTTTCTTT. Its protein product is CASSPGTGREAFF. Complete variable domain (other parts from reference TRBV5-4 and TRBJ1-1): ETGVTQSPTHLIKTRGQQVTLRCSSQSGHNTVSWYQQALGQGPQFIFQYYREEENGRGNFPPRFSGLQFPNYSSELNVNALELDDSALYLCASSPGTGREAFFGQGTRLTVV.

This clone was seen only a few times. This sequence joins TRBV6-5 and TRBJ2-5; D unresolved. The J call may be in error: the DNA end matches TRBJ2-7 better. In germline, CDR1 is MNHEY, CDR2 SVGAGI. The CDR3 runs 13 residues. CDR3 residues: CASSYAVSYEQYF. The CDR3 DNA sequence: TGTGCCAGCAGTTACGCCGTCTCCTACGAGCAGTACTTC.

This chain uses TRBV27 with TRBJ2-3, with TRBD2 identical over 9 bases. The J segment lost 1 base and the V segment lost 6 bases, leaving 2 bases of the junction unmatched. CDR1 and CDR2 (germline): MNHEY, SMNVEV (reference sequence). CDR3 size: 14 residues. CDR3: CASRVAGGTDTQYF. CDR3 bases: TGTGCCAGCAGGGTAGCGGGGGGCACAGATACGCAGTATTTT.

This clone was observed once. This chain's CDR3 is CASSRGGTDNSPLHF. The CDR3 nucleotides are TGCGCCAGCAGCCGCGGGGGGACAGATAATTCACCCCTCCACTTT. The V and J genes are TRBV4-1 and TRBJ1-6, with 7 nucleotides matching TRBD1. Trimming removed 4 bases from V and 5 bases from J; junction bases left unmatched: 5. CDR3 length equals 15 residues. Germline assignment: CDR1 MGHRA and CDR2 YSYEKL.

V is TRBV4-2 and J is TRBJ1-2; 9 bases fit TRBD1. V dropped 1 base and J dropped 7; count of bases not matched to a gene: 16. Germline CDR1 and CDR2: LGHNA and YNFKEQ. This CDR3 spans 18 amino acids. CDR3 DNA: TGTGCCAGCAGCCAAGGGGGACAGGGAGGGCAACGGATTGGTGGCTACACCTTC. Encoded protein: CASSQGGQGGQRIGGYTF.

The chain has TRBV14 and TRBJ1-1; possibly TRBD1 for D (6 bases). The CDR3 totals 15 residues. The V gene's germline CDR1 is SGHDN and CDR2 FVKESK. V was cut by 1 base and J by 1 base, with 10 bases left in between. CDR3: CASSQAGGWNTEAFF. The CDR3 region has the DNA TGTGCCAGCAGCCAAGCGGGGGGCTGGAACACTGAAGCTTTCTTT. The variable domain in full, completed from reference TRBV14 and TRBJ1-1, reads EAGVTQFPSHSVIEKGQTVTLRCDPISGHDNLYWYRRVMGKEIKFLLHFVKESKQDESGMPNNRFLAERTGGTYSTLKVQPAELEDSGVYFCASSQAGGWNTEAFFGQGTRLTVV.

The chain employs TRBV25-1 and TRBJ2-7, with TRBD1 as a possible D gene (6 bases). There are 12 residues in the CDR3. Germline V gene lookup returns CDR1 MGHDK and CDR2 SYGVNS. V was trimmed by 7 bases and J by 0 bases, leaving 7 bases between them. The CDR3 spells CASKDSSYEQYF. The CDR3 region has the DNA TGTGCCAGCAAGGACAGCTCCTACGAGCAGTACTTC.

The rearrangement uses TRBV6-6 and TRBJ2-5; D possibly corresponds to TRBD2 (5 bases). The V and J ends lost 7 bases and 5 bases respectively, with 14 bases between them. The CDR3 runs 13 residues. Germline V CDR1 and CDR2: MNHNY, SVGAGI (reference sequence). The CDR3 sequence: CASTLTGRETQYF. For the CDR3, the DNA is TGTGCCAGCACCCTGACGGGAAGGGAGACCCAGTACTTC.